The present TCR beta chain was sequenced within a study of T cell repertoires in cytomegalovirus infection. Study-wide background: Recently identified HLA-C-restricted and well-studied HLA-B-restricted CMV epitopes were used. In public TCR beta signatures, there were indications of both CMV infection and matching HLA type. The study's findings and limits: Within the response measured ex vivo, HLA-C-restricted CMV-specific TCR beta clonotypes were dominant. Carriers of CMV plus the relevant HLA were identified by cumulative public TCR beta family frequency.

In its sample, this clonotype was seen many times. Its antigen is currently unknown. Germline V gene data show CDR1 as SGHVS and CDR2 as FNYEAQ. There are 17 residues in the CDR3. The J segment lost 1 base and the V segment lost 2 bases, leaving 5 bases of the junction unmatched. TCRdb re-called the reads through MiXCR, storing one row per CDR3 protein. The profile covers about 83,000 distinct CDR3 sequences, with roughly a quarter appearing a single time and about 50% taken by the ten largest. The material sequenced was CD8+ T cells from cultured PBMCs, taken from culture after CMV antigen stimulation. This clonotype was obtained from a human donor in good health (CMV status not recorded). Some clones in this sample may be carry-over from other donors' samples. The chain joins TRBV7-6 to TRBJ2-2; the match to TRBD1 covers 9 bases. CDR3 sequence reads: CASSLTRTGVNTGELFF. As DNA, the CDR3 is TGTGCCAGCAGCTTAACTAGGACAGGGGTGAACACCGGGGAGCTGTTTTTT.